The source of this T cell receptor beta chain is a study of human T cells and chemical hapten exposure. Ten or more counts support this clonotype. MiXCR, applied by TCRdb to the RACE reads, yields one record per CDR3 protein. The sample holds around 47,000 distinct CDR3 sequences, about 4% seen once. V dropped 2 bases and J dropped 2; count of bases not matched to a gene: 5. CDR1 and CDR2 from the germline V gene are SGHVS and FQNEAQ. The CDR3 runs to 16 residues. The time point is: healthy volunteer bleed at 6 weeks. The total RNA was obtained from whole blood that was not fractionated. The TCR sequence derives from a human donor in good health. Some clones in this sample may be carry-over from other donors' samples. The rearrangement links TRBV7-8 to TRBJ2-3, with 9 bases fitting TRBD2. Specimen: whole blood. CDR3 in DNA: TGTGCCAGCAGCTTACTTGCTAGCGGGACCACAGATACGCAGTATTTT. Its protein product is CASSLLASGTTDTQYF.